Listed below are T cell receptor beta chains from one sample, sequenced in a study of blood T cell repertoires in COVID-19. The repertoire was sequenced with immunoSEQ multiplex PCR; TCRdb's copy has only in-frame clones and lacks some. This table holds about 220,000 clones, approximately 79% found once. The sequenced material came from peripheral blood. These receptors came from a human donor in a cohort sampled during active COVID-19. Both conserved end residues are part of each CDR3. The D gene is left open where the match is weak. Expanded clones get a size class; other rows say once, few or many, or leave the size out.

v_gene: TRBV18
j_gene: TRBJ2-1
abundance: .
len: 17
d_gene: TRBD2
CDR3nt: TGTGCCAGCTCGGGGGTCGGGACTAGCTTCGGGGACAATGAGCAGTTCTTC
CDR3aa: CASSGVGTSFGDNEQFF

v_gene: TRBV18
j_gene: TRBJ2-3
abundance: .
len: 16
d_gene: TRBD2
CDR3nt: TGTGCCAGCTCACCACTAGCGGGAGTGTACACAGATACGCAGTATTTT
CDR3aa: CASSPLAGVYTDTQYF

v_gene: TRBV12-3/TRBV12-4
j_gene: TRBJ1-1
abundance: .
len: 13
d_gene: TRBD1
CDR3nt: TGTGCCAGCAGTTTAGGACAGGGTCGTTCAGCTTTCTTT
CDR3aa: CASSLGQGRSAFF

v_gene: TRBV9
j_gene: TRBJ2-1
abundance: few
len: 16
d_gene: TRBD2
CDR3nt: TGTGCCAGCAGCGTAGCTGGCGGGAGAACGCACAATGAGCAGTTCTTC
CDR3aa: CASSVAGGRTHNEQFF

v_gene: TRBV7-2
j_gene: TRBJ1-1
abundance: .
len: 11
d_gene: .
CDR3nt: TGTGCCAGCAGCTTAGTGGCCGAAGCTTTCTTT
CDR3aa: CASSLVAEAFF

v_gene: TRBV4-3
j_gene: TRBJ1-2
abundance: once
len: 16
d_gene: TRBD1
CDR3nt: TGCGCCAGCAGCCAGGTTGGAACAGGGGGCTTAAAGGGCTACACCTTC
CDR3aa: CASSQVGTGGLKGYTF

v_gene: TRBV6-5
j_gene: TRBJ2-1
abundance: .
len: 13
d_gene: .
CDR3nt: TGTGCCAGCAACCCGGGACTTTACAATGAGCAGTTCTTC
CDR3aa: CASNPGLYNEQFF

v_gene: TRBV28
j_gene: TRBJ2-7
abundance: .
len: 14
d_gene: TRBD2
CDR3nt: TGTGCCAGCACCCATACGGGAGGGGCGCACGAGCAGTACTTC
CDR3aa: CASTHTGGAHEQYF

v_gene: TRBV13
j_gene: TRBJ1-2
abundance: .
len: 14
d_gene: .
CDR3nt: TGTGCCAGCAGCTTAGGCAAGGGAGACTATGGCTACACCTTC
CDR3aa: CASSLGKGDYGYTF

v_gene: TRBV6-1
j_gene: TRBJ1-5
abundance: few
len: 15
d_gene: TRBD1
CDR3nt: TGTGCCAGCAGTGAGGGACAGGGAGGCAATCAGCCCCAGCATTTT
CDR3aa: CASSEGQGGNQPQHF

v_gene: TRBV7-2
j_gene: TRBJ1-1
abundance: .
len: 12
d_gene: TRBD1
CDR3nt: TGTGCCAGCAGCTTAGAGGACAGGGAGGCTTTCTTT
CDR3aa: CASSLEDREAFF

v_gene: TRBV24-1
j_gene: TRBJ2-7
abundance: .
len: 13
d_gene: TRBD1
CDR3nt: TGTGCCACAGCCCGGACAGGGGAGTCGGAGCAGTACTTC
CDR3aa: CATARTGESEQYF

v_gene: TRBV30
j_gene: TRBJ1-6
abundance: .
len: 13
d_gene: .
CDR3nt: TGTGCCTGGAGTCGACAGGTTAATTCACCCCTCCACTTT
CDR3aa: CAWSRQVNSPLHF

v_gene: TRBV11-2
j_gene: TRBJ1-2
abundance: .
len: 15
d_gene: TRBD1
CDR3nt: TGTGCCAGCAGCTTAGATCAGTGGACAGGGTTTGGCTACACCTTC
CDR3aa: CASSLDQWTGFGYTF

v_gene: TRBV7-9
j_gene: TRBJ1-1
abundance: .
len: 13
d_gene: .
CDR3nt: TGTGCCAGCAGCACGACACTGAACACTGAAGCTTTCTTT
CDR3aa: CASSTTLNTEAFF

v_gene: TRBV4-3
j_gene: TRBJ1-2
abundance: .
len: 15
d_gene: .
CDR3nt: TGCGCCAGCAGCCAAGACCGACAGTCTAACTATGGCTACACCTTC
CDR3aa: CASSQDRQSNYGYTF

v_gene: TRBV5-4
j_gene: TRBJ1-2
abundance: once
len: 13
d_gene: .
CDR3nt: TGTGCCAGCAGCCCCGGACAGAACTATGGCTACACCTTC
CDR3aa: CASSPGQNYGYTF

v_gene: TRBV2
j_gene: TRBJ2-1
abundance: .
len: 14
d_gene: TRBD1
CDR3nt: TGTGCCAGCAGTAGACAGGGCCCCTACAATGAGCAGTTCTTC
CDR3aa: CASSRQGPYNEQFF

v_gene: TRBV25-1
j_gene: TRBJ2-2
abundance: .
len: 16
d_gene: TRBD2
CDR3nt: TGTGCCAGCAGTGAGACTAGCGGGAGGAACACCGGGGAGCTGTTTTTT
CDR3aa: CASSETSGRNTGELFF

v_gene: TRBV6-5
j_gene: TRBJ2-2
abundance: many
len: 16
d_gene: .
CDR3nt: TGTGCCAGCAGTTACCTCACAGGGATCAGCACCGGGGAGCTGTTTTTT
CDR3aa: CASSYLTGISTGELFF

v_gene: TRBV28
j_gene: TRBJ2-7
abundance: .
len: 11
d_gene: TRBD1
CDR3nt: TGTGCCAGCACAGGGGGAGACGAGCAGTACTTC
CDR3aa: CASTGGDEQYF